Shown below are 21 T cell receptor beta chains from a single sample sequenced in a study of shared clonotypes between healthy human individuals. Produced via immunoSEQ multiplex PCR; TCRdb's table is partial and in-frame only. Here the sample spans approximately 320,000 clones, less than 85% being singletons. Sequencing was done on a sample of memory CD4+ T cells sorted from blood. As to subset: CD45RA-negative fraction. The receptors derive from a man younger than 40 in good health.

V gene TRBV30 combines with J gene TRBJ2-7; 9 nucleotides agree with TRBD1. V dropped 0 bases and J dropped 6; count of bases not matched to a gene: 6. The CDR3 length is 14 residues. The germline gives CDR1 GTSNPN, CDR2 SVGIG (reference sequence). The CDR3 spells CAWSVLTGGGEQYF. CDR3 sequence (DNA): TGTGCCTGGAGTGTCCTCACAGGGGGCGGCGAGCAGTACTTC. Complete variable domain (other parts from reference TRBV30 and TRBJ2-7): SQTIHQWPATLVQPVGSPLSLECTVEGTSNPNLYWYRQAAGRGLQLLFYSVGIGQISSEVPQNLSASRPQDRQFILSSKKLLLSDSGFYLCAWSVLTGGGEQYFGPGTRLTVT.

J is TRBJ1-5 and V is TRBV19; D is uncertain. CDR1 LNHDA and CDR2 SQIVND come from the germline V gene (reference sequence). Trimming left V 9 bases short and J 0 bases short, with 18 bases between. The CDR3 totals 16 residues. CDR3 sequence: CASLLDSKYSNQPQHF. In DNA, the CDR3 is TGTGCCAGCCTCCTGGACTCAAAATATAGCAATCAGCCCCAGCATTTT.

The J gene is TRBJ1-1, the V gene TRBV6-5; D might be TRBD1 (6 bases). Trimming stripped 6 bases from V and 6 bases from J, with 17 bases between. The germline V gene has CDR1 MNHEY and CDR2 SVGAGI. The CDR3 consists of 14 residues. CDR3 region: CASSLTGRDPEAFF. The CDR3 nucleotides are TGTGCCAGCAGCCTGACAGGAAGGGACCCTGAAGCTTTCTTT.

V and J are TRBV5-1 and TRBJ2-2; 9 nucleotides line up with TRBD2. The CDR3 runs 16 residues. V shed 0 bases and J 6 bases; nucleotides not matched to a gene: 6. CDR1 SGHRS and CDR2 YFSETQ come from the germline V gene. CDR3 DNA sequence: TGCGCCAGCAGCTTGGGTCCTAGCGGGATATCCGGGGAGCTGTTTTTT. Translation: CASSLGPSGISGELFF.

Only one count was recorded for this clone. This chain uses TRBV28 with TRBJ1-4; 11 nucleotides align to TRBD1. The CDR3 contains 15 residues. After removal of 7 bases from V and 7 bases from J, the junction contained 8 bases not matched to a gene. The germline V gene has CDR1 MDHEN and CDR2 SYDVKM. CDR3 sequence (DNA): TGTGCCAGCATAAGAAGGACAGGGGGCGTTGAAAAACTGTTTTTT. Its translation: CASIRRTGGVEKLFF.

The chain links TRBV20-1 to TRBJ2-7; D may be TRBD2 (5 bases). The CDR3 is 11 residues long. V lost 3 bases to trimming and J lost 7 bases, with 10 bases between them. Germline values: CDR1 DFQATT, CDR2 SNEGSKA (reference sequence). Written as DNA, the CDR3 is TGCAGTGCTAGGGGTCAGCGGGAGCAGTACTTC. Amino acids: CSARGQREQYF.

In the case of this clone: This sample also contains other DNA sequences that code for the same CDR3. V is TRBV28 and J is TRBJ1-2, with 9 bases matching TRBD1. Germline V gene data show CDR1 as MDHEN and CDR2 as SYDVKM. The CDR3 covers 13 residues. Germline trimming cut 3 bases from V and 4 bases from J; bases unmatched to any gene: 0. The CDR3 protein is CASSLGQGYGYTF. The CDR3 DNA follows: TGTGCCAGCAGTTTGGGACAGGGCTATGGCTACACCTTC.

The chain links TRBV11-2 to TRBJ2-5; D perhaps matches TRBD2 (5 bases). The germline V and J ends were trimmed by 4 bases and 4 bases, with 19 bases remaining between them. Germline lookup yields CDR1 SGHAT and CDR2 FQNNGV. This CDR3 spans 16 amino acids. The CDR3 protein is CASSSLTRSSSETQYF. CDR3 DNA sequence: TGTGCCAGCAGCTCCTTAACTAGATCCTCATCAGAGACCCAGTACTTC.

The gene calls are TRBV21-1 and TRBJ2-5. TRBV21-1 is annotated as a pseudogene. This CDR3 is 21 amino acids long. CDR3 in amino acids: CAIRGLLAGGPRQILWETQYF. The CDR3 nucleotides are TGTGCCATCCGGGGGCTGCTAGCCGGAGGGCCCAGGCAAATCTTGTGGGAGACCCAGTACTTC.

V usage is TRBV2 and J usage is TRBJ2-2, with unresolved D. CDR1 and CDR2 (germline): SNHLY, FYNNEI. V was pared by 1 base and J by 6 bases, with 9 bases between. The CDR3 loop spans 14 amino acids. CDR3 DNA: TGTGCCAGCAGTGAAGGGGGTATGGCCGGGGAGCTGTTTTTT. Encoded protein: CASSEGGMAGELFF.

The chain combines TRBV27 with TRBJ2-3, with 9 bases lining up with TRBD1. Germline trimming cut 5 bases from V and 2 bases from J; bases unmatched to any gene: 5. There are 15 residues in the CDR3. Germline V gene data show CDR1 as MNHEY and CDR2 as SMNVEV (reference sequence). CDR3 in DNA: TGTGCCAGCAGTCCATGGACAGGGGACACAGATACGCAGTATTTT. Its translation: CASSPWTGDTDTQYF.

The chain uses TRBV28 and TRBJ1-2; D is possibly TRBD1 (5 bases). The CDR3 runs to 14 residues. V shed 8 bases and J shed 5 bases, with 18 bases lying between them. The germline gives CDR1 MDHEN, CDR2 SYDVKM. The CDR3 nucleotides read TGTGCCAGCCTAACTGGAGACAGCAAATATGGCTACACCTTC. Its protein product is CASLTGDSKYGYTF.

The V gene is TRBV6-1, the J gene TRBJ1-1; 10 bases fit TRBD1. Germline values: CDR1 MNHNS, CDR2 SASEGT. The CDR3 has 16 residues. V lost 4 bases and J lost 11; bases outside the gene matches: 16. CDR3 amino acids: CASSGLRTGGKPKAFF. CDR3 coding DNA: TGTGCCAGCAGTGGACTTCGGACAGGGGGGAAGCCGAAGGCTTTCTTT.

The chain joins TRBV7-2 to TRBJ2-5; D unresolved. Germline lookup yields CDR1 SGHTA and CDR2 FQGNSA. This CDR3 contains 11 residues. V was cut by 5 bases and J by 3 bases, with 4 bases left in between. CDR3 sequence: CASSREETQYF. The CDR3 nucleotides are TGTGCCAGCAGCCGGGAAGAGACCCAGTACTTC.

This clone was picked up many times. The chain employs TRBV27 and TRBJ1-1, with TRBD1 matching over 8 bases. Trimming took 6 bases from V and 0 from J; bases not matched to a gene: 9. This CDR3 has 16 residues. Germline assignment: CDR1 MNHEY and CDR2 SMNVEV (reference sequence). CDR3 coding DNA: TGTGCCAGCAGCTACAGGGGGGGATTGATGAACACTGAAGCTTTCTTT. Protein: CASSYRGGLMNTEAFF.

For this clone: This sample also contains other DNA sequences that code for the same CDR3. This sequence joins TRBV5-6 and TRBJ2-3, with unresolved D. The CDR3 loop spans 16 amino acids. V gave up 1 base and J gave up 0 bases, with 12 bases separating them. CDR1 SGHDT and CDR2 YYEEEE come from the germline V gene. The CDR3 region is CASSLSGRLSTDTQYF. The CDR3 nucleotides read TGTGCCAGCAGCTTGAGTGGACGCTTGAGCACAGATACGCAGTATTTT.

The chain couples TRBV7-7 to TRBJ2-1; 8 nucleotides align to TRBD1. V was pared by 6 bases and J by 1 base, with 8 bases of the junction left unmatched. Germline V lookup: CDR1 SSHAT, CDR2 FNYEAQ (reference sequence). This CDR3 is built from 16 residues. CDR3 protein: CASRRTGGRSYNEQFF. DNA for the CDR3: TGTGCCAGCAGGCGAACAGGGGGAAGGTCCTACAATGAGCAGTTCTTC. Combining the CDR3 with reference TRBV7-7 and TRBJ2-1 gives the whole variable domain GAGVSQSPRYKVTKRGQDVTLRCDPISSHATLYWYQQALGQGPEFLTYFNYEAQPDKSGLPSDRFSAERPEGSISTLTIQRTEQRDSAMYRCASRRTGGRSYNEQFFGPGTRLTVL.

The chain links TRBV4-1 to TRBJ2-1; maybe TRBD2 (7 bases). The CDR3 spans 15 residues. Germline CDR1 reads MGHRA; CDR2 reads YSYEKL. Trimming cost V 1 base and J 9 bases, with 16 bases left between them. The CDR3 DNA reads as TGCGCCAGCAGCCAAGTGGTGACGGGGGGCGCTGAGCAGTTCTTC. It translates to CASSQVVTGGAEQFF.

The rearrangement uses TRBV18 and TRBJ1-5; TRBD1 matches at 10 bases. The CDR3 is 16 amino acids. V lost 4 bases, J lost 7 bases, and 10 bases stayed unmatched. The V gene's germline CDR1 is KGHSH and CDR2 LQKENI. The CDR3 reads CASSRETGGAGQPQHF. In DNA form, the CDR3 reads TGTGCCAGCTCACGGGAGACAGGGGGCGCGGGGCAGCCCCAGCATTTT.

The chain couples TRBV9 to TRBJ2-3, with TRBD1 identical over 7 bases. With V trimmed by 3 bases and J by 2 bases, 9 bases remained unmatched. This CDR3 is built from 16 residues. Germline CDR1 reads SGDLS; CDR2 reads YYNGEE. As DNA, the CDR3 is TGTGCCAGCAGCGGAACCGAGGGGGCGTACACAGATACGCAGTATTTT. Encoded protein: CASSGTEGAYTDTQYF.

The CDR3 sequence is CASIPRETGEKLFF. The CDR3 bases are TGTGCCAGCATCCCGCGGGAGACGGGGGAAAAACTGTTTTTT. The chain has TRBV6-6 and TRBJ1-4; D is undetermined. V was trimmed by 7 bases and J by 8 bases, leaving 17 bases between them. Per the germline V gene, CDR1 is MNHNY and CDR2 is SVGAGI (reference sequence). This CDR3 is built from 14 residues.